What follows are 8 T cell receptor beta chains derived from one specimen sequenced in a study of T cell responses to AZD1222 COVID-19 vaccine. Repertoires were generated with immunoSEQ multiplex PCR, while TCRdb's copy carries only in-frame clones and drops some. The sample shows approximately 180,000 clones, about nine tenths of them seen only once. Here the sequenced sample was peripheral blood, taken 28 days after the second dose of the MenACWY control vaccine. The receptor set was obtained from an adult who received the MenACWY meningococcal vaccine as a control.

The chain uses TRBV7-8 and TRBJ2-7; D remains ambiguous. The germline gives CDR1 SGHVS, CDR2 FQNEAQ. V was shortened by 5 bases and J by 5 bases, with 7 bases between the two germline ends. The CDR3 has 11 amino acids. DNA of the CDR3: TGTGCCAGCAGCCCGGGCCACGAGCAGTACTTC. Amino acids: CASSPGHEQYF.

The sample holds one count of this clone. CDR3 sequence (DNA): TGTGCCAGTAGTTGGGGGGATTACAGGGGCCGAATTTATGGCTACACCTTC. Protein sequence: CASSWGDYRGRIYGYTF. The gene calls are TRBV19 and TRBJ1-2, with 7 bases fitting TRBD1. J was trimmed by 5 bases and V by 5 bases; bases with no gene match: 17. The CDR3 sequence is 17 residues long. From germline, CDR1 is LNHDA and CDR2 SQIVND (reference sequence).

This clone is categorized as medium-sized. Here the CDR3 DNA reads TGCGCCAGCAGCCAAGGAACGGGACAGGACAATGAGCAGTTCTTC. It codes for CASSQGTGQDNEQFF. This sequence joins TRBV4-3 and TRBJ2-1; 8 nucleotides agree with TRBD1. V gave up 1 base and J gave up 5 bases; unmatched junction bases: 4. Germline values: CDR1 LGHNA, CDR2 YSLEER. The CDR3 has 15 amino acids.

The rearrangement joins TRBV5-3 to TRBJ2-5, with D tentatively TRBD2 (6 bases). TRBV5-3 is an ORF, and what it does is uncertain. V was trimmed by 2 bases and J by 13 bases, leaving 21 bases between them. The CDR3 loop spans 14 amino acids. The chain's CDR3 is CARSFQPKLAPRYF. Here the CDR3 DNA reads TGTGCCAGAAGCTTCCAACCGAAACTAGCTCCGAGGTACTTC.

The gene calls are TRBV28 and TRBJ1-4; 10 bases fit TRBD1. Germline V gives CDR1 MDHEN, CDR2 SYDVKM. J lost 7 bases, V lost 2 bases, and 7 bases had no gene match. The CDR3 loop spans 16 amino acids. CDR3 DNA sequence: TGTGCCAGCAGTTTAATCGTGGGACAGGGGACTGAAAAACTGTTTTTT. Its translation: CASSLIVGQGTEKLFF. The entire variable domain, with the rest obtained from reference TRBV28 and TRBJ1-4, is as follows: DVKVTQSSRYLVKRTGEKVFLECVQDMDHENMFWYRQDPGLGLRLIYFSYDVKMKEKGDIPEGYSVSREKKERFSLILESASTNQTSMYLCASSLIVGQGTEKLFFGSGTQLSVL.

The chain uses TRBV7-4 and TRBJ1-1; D gene ambiguous. CDR3 length: 13 amino acids. Germline V gives CDR1 SGHVT, CDR2 SQSDAQ. Trimming removed 2 bases from V and 0 bases from J, with 4 bases in between. CDR3 DNA sequence: TGTGCCAGCAGCTTATGGATGAACACTGAAGCTTTCTTT. As protein: CASSLWMNTEAFF.

V gene TRBV18 combines with J gene TRBJ2-2; the D gene is possibly TRBD2 (6 bases). V shed 6 bases and J shed 1 base, with 12 bases lying between them. CDR3 size: 15 residues. Germline V gene sequence: CDR1 KGHSH, CDR2 LQKENI. Here the CDR3 reads CASSPGTQNTGELFF. CDR3 nucleotide sequence: TGTGCCAGCTCTCCCGGGACTCAGAACACCGGGGAGCTGTTTTTT.

This sequence joins TRBV7-2 and TRBJ2-3; D may correspond to TRBD1 or TRBD2 (6 bases each). CDR1 and CDR2 from the germline V gene are SGHTA and FQGNSA. There are 14 residues in the CDR3. The V end lost 4 bases, the J end lost 8 bases, and 16 bases lay between the germline ends. The DNA for the CDR3 is TGTGCCAGCAGCTCCGGGACTCAAGGGGGTACGCAGTATTTT. It codes for CASSSGTQGGTQYF.